This T cell receptor (beta chain) originates from a study of blood T cell repertoires in COVID-19. Study background: Sources were T cells, B-cell-depleted T cells, or PBMCs; the material itself was cDNA or gDNA.

Per the original data handling: Reference gene primer amplification gave nucleated cell count estimates. This table comes from immunoSEQ multiplex PCR, and its TCRdb copy is limited to in-frame clones, with some not included. The V and J calls and clone size were taken over from that table, and D and trimming were inferred from the DNA. The data show approximately 500,000 clones, roughly nine tenths seen once. The germline V gene encodes CDR1 MGHRA and CDR2 YSYEKL. Trimming stripped 3 bases from V and 7 bases from J, with 10 bases between. The CDR3 length is 13 residues. This clone has a single count.

The clonotype was recovered from a woman between 50 and 59 years old with COVID-19, enrolled during active disease. Sequenced input: peripheral blood. This sequence joins TRBV4-1 and TRBJ1-3; D remains unclear. The CDR3 bases are TGCGCCAGCAGCCACTTCTCCTCGAACACCATATATTTT. This gives the protein CASSHFSSNTIYF.